This TCR beta chain was captured by sequencing in a study of a mutant IDH1 vaccine in newly diagnosed glioma. For the study at large: Treated patients showed a male proportion of roughly 60%, a female proportion of about 40%, and a mean age of about 44 years. Pretreatment consisted of radiotherapy, temozolomide, or both, with most receiving both.

Germline loops: CDR1 LGHNT, CDR2 FRNRAP. The CDR3 is 17 amino acids. Trimming took 0 bases from V and 2 from J; bases not matched to a gene: 8. Some clones are missing from TCRdb's copy, which holds only in-frame ones; the method was immunoSEQ multiplex PCR. In the table there are tens of thousands of clones, approximately 78% of which are singletons. The time point is: week 23, last vaccination. Vaccination comprised doses that each held 300 ug of mutant IDH1 20-mer peptide, plus topical imiquimod. Note on this clone: Its cognate antigen is unknown.

This TCR was sampled from a woman between 40 and 55 years old with glioma. Some clones in this sample may be carry-over from other donors' samples. This chain connects TRBV12-5 to TRBJ2-7, with 9 nucleotides matching TRBD1. The specimen was PBMCs, collected from a glioma patient whose treatment included an IDH1 peptide vaccine. CDR3 residues: CASGLVTGGQWAYEQYF. In DNA form, the CDR3 reads TGTGCTAGTGGTTTGGTGACAGGGGGTCAATGGGCCTACGAGCAGTACTTC.